Included here is one TCR beta chain sequence, with context. Its antigen is unidentified. The sample is drawn from a study of cytomegalovirus exposure and HLA in healthy donors. General study findings and limits: In a later analysis, at a false discovery rate of 0.05, roughly 16,000 TCR beta sequences matched HLA alleles. The authors listed 180 or so TCR beta chains as cytomegalovirus-associated.

The PCR made use of 60 Vbeta and 13 Jbeta primers. Study processing details: A later analysis counted around 74 million unique TCR beta chains, about 10 million shared. Produced via immunoSEQ multiplex PCR; TCRdb's table is partial and in-frame only. V and J calls and clone size are those listed in that table; D and trimming were worked out from the DNA. The table shows 120,000 to 150,000 clones, with 60% to 85% occurring only once. Germline loops: CDR1 SGHNT, CDR2 YYREEE (reference sequence). The CDR3 is 13 amino acids. V was trimmed by 10 bases and J by 1 base, leaving 14 bases between them. The clonotype comes from a woman between 40 and 50 years old in good health and CMV-seropositive. Sequences were obtained from PBMCs. The genes are TRBV5-4 and TRBJ1-1; D is unclear. The CDR3 DNA follows: TGTGCCCACAGCCCAGGAACGAACACTGAAGCTTTCTTT. It codes for CAHSPGTNTEAFF.